A single TCR beta chain is shown here with its context. V lost 0 bases and J 2 bases, leaving 10 bases between the germline ends. This CDR3 is 15 amino acids long. Germline V gene data show CDR1 as LNHDA and CDR2 as SQIVND (reference sequence). Original processing methods: Reference gene primer amplification gave nucleated cell count estimates. The assay was immunoSEQ multiplex PCR, and TCRdb's table has in-frame clones only and misses some. V and J calls and clone size are given by that table; D and trimming were obtained from the DNA. This repertoire shows about 200,000 clones, approximately 86% found once; its top ten account for around 4%. These data originate in a study of blood T cell repertoires in COVID-19. About the research overall: Sites across the United States, Italy and Spain contributed samples from acute and convalescent COVID-19.

Recruits, aged 18 to 89 years, lived in 24 US areas. The study assigned cohorts using participant-reported clinical history. The specimen sequenced was PBMCs or T cells enriched from blood (not recorded which). The J gene is TRBJ1-2, the V gene TRBV19; no definite D call. The TCR was taken from a woman in her thirties or forties with acute COVID-19. The CDR3 nucleotides are TGTGCCAGTAGTATAGATCCCTGGAGGAACTATGGCTACACCTTC. Translating it yields CASSIDPWRNYGYTF.